This T cell receptor beta chain was documented in a study of T cell changes during pregnancy in multiple sclerosis (dated by TCRdb to between 2018 and 2021). Some background on the complete study: Changes in the T cell repertoire over the course of pregnancy were examined in this study in women with multiple sclerosis.

Worth noting for this clone: Which antigen it targets is not known. No much larger clone exists at a distance of one base, and base qualities are not known.

The library was built by means of the immunoSEQ multiplex PCR assay. TCRdb obtained this table from immuneACCESS and retained in-frame rearrangements with V and J assigned. These tables miss some clones; where compared with another copy, unresolved V genes account for less than half of the shortfall, and the remainder is unexplained. In this sample the table shows about 110,000 clones, about 94% of which occur a single time. The ten biggest clones cover 1.5% to 1.7% of the sample. CDR1 MDHEN and CDR2 SYDVKM were looked up in the germline V gene. From cysteine to phenylalanine, the CDR3 is 14 amino acids long. Just CDR3 DNA is preserved here, 42 bases in frame from base 1. Trimming at the junction amounts to 6 bases on V and 2 bases on J, and the germline ends lie 11 bases apart.

The sequence was obtained from a female donor with multiple sclerosis, enrolled in a pregnancy study. The sequence is built from TRBV28 and TRBJ1-3; the D gene is perhaps TRBD1, on 6 matching bases. The sample here was peripheral blood, taken in the third trimester of pregnancy. The DNA sequence follows: TGTGCCAGCAGGAAACAGGGCGCTGGAAACACCATATATTTT. This sequence encodes CASRKQGAGNTIYF.